This TCR beta chain was identified during a study of blood T cell repertoires in COVID-19. Study at large: Acute-phase and convalescent COVID-19 samples originated in the United States, Italy and Spain. T cells, B-cell-depleted T cells, or PBMCs provided the cDNA or gDNA that served as material.

The CDR3 covers 15 residues. The V end was cut by 11 bases, the J end by 3 bases, with 20 bases between. Looked up from germline, CDR1 is SNHLY and CDR2 is FYNNEI. Authors' analysis steps: Amplification from reference gene primers served as the basis for estimated nucleated cell counts. Assay: immunoSEQ multiplex PCR; the TCRdb copy retains only in-frame clones and omits some. V, J and clone size derive from that table, while D and trimming were established from the DNA sequence. The top ten hold 8.2% of the sample, which has 150,000 to 200,000 clones, approximately 85% seen once. The clonotype originates from a woman aged 55-70 years with acute or convalescent COVID-19. The chain is built from TRBV2 and TRBJ2-1; possibly TRBD2 for D (6 bases). Sequenced material: peripheral blood. The CDR3 loop reads CASADRRGNYNEQFF. CDR3 in DNA: TGTGCCTCAGCGGATAGGCGGGGAAACTACAATGAGCAGTTCTTC.